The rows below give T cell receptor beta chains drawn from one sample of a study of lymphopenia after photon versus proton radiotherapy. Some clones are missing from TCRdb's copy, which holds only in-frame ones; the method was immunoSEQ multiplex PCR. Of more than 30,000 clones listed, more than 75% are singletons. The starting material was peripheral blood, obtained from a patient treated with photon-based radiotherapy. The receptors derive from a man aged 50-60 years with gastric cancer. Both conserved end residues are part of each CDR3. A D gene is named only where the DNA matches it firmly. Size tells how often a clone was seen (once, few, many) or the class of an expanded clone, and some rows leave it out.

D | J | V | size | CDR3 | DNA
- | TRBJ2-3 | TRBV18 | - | CASSPPAGTQYF | TGTGCCAGCTCACCACCGGCGGGTACGCAGTATTTT
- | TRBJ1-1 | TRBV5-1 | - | CASSGSRNTEAFF | TGCGCCAGCAGTGGCTCTCGGAACACTGAAGCTTTCTTT
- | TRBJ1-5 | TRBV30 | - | CAWRGQGNQPQHF | TGTGCCTGGAGGGGCCAAGGGAATCAGCCCCAGCATTTT
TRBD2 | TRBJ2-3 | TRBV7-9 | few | CASSSRDRGTSGRQDTQYF | TGTGCCAGCAGCTCCCGGGACAGGGGGACTAGCGGGAGGCAAGATACGCAGTATTTT
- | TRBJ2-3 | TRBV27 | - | CASSTPSTDTQYF | TGTGCCAGCAGCACCCCTAGCACAGATACGCAGTATTTT
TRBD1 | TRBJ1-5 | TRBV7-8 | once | CASSLGQVLNQPQHF | TGTGCCAGCAGCTTGGGACAGGTACTCAATCAGCCCCAGCATTTT
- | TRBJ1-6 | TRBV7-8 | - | CASSLARDVSPLHF | TGTGCCAGCAGCTTAGCCAGGGATGTATCACCCCTCCACTTT
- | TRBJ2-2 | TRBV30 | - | CAWSVLRSGGELFF | TGTGCCTGGAGTGTATTGCGTTCTGGCGGGGAGCTGTTTTTT
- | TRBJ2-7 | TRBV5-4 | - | CASSLGQGGDQQYF | TGTGCCAGCAGCTTGGGCCAGGGAGGCGATCAGCAGTACTTC
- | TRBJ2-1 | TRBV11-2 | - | CASRKPGLSLAGNEQFF | TGTGCCAGCAGGAAACCTGGACTCTCCCTCGCAGGGAATGAGCAGTTCTTC
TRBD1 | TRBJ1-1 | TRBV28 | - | CASSSMDLDRGLNTEAFF | TGTGCCAGCAGTTCCATGGACCTCGACAGGGGGCTCAACACTGAAGCTTTCTTT
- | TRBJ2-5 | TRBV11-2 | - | CASSPRQGRGETQYF | TGTGCCAGCAGCCCTCGACAGGGGAGGGGGGAGACCCAGTACTTC
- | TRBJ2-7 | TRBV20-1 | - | CSAMTGYEQYF | TGCAGTGCAATGACCGGCTACGAGCAGTACTTC
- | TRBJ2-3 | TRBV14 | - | CASSPRPSTDTQYF | TGTGCCAGCAGCCCTCGGCCAAGCACAGATACGCAGTATTTT
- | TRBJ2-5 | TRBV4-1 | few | CASSQGPGLGETQYF | TGCGCCAGCAGCCAAGGTCCGGGACTTGGGGAGACCCAGTACTTC
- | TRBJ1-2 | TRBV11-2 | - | CASSFLQDLANYGYTF | TGTGCCAGCAGCTTCCTACAGGATTTAGCTAACTATGGCTACACCTTC
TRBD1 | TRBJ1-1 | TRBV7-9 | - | CASSLEGADTEAFF | TGTGCCAGCAGCTTAGAGGGGGCCGACACTGAAGCTTTCTTT
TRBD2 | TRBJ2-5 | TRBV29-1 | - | CSVEEAGGRETQYF | TGCAGCGTTGAAGAGGCGGGAGGGAGGGAGACCCAGTACTTC
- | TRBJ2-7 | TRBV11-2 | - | CASSLTGTKGGSDSYEQYF | TGTGCCAGCAGCCTTACGGGGACCAAGGGCGGAAGTGACTCCTACGAGCAGTACTTC
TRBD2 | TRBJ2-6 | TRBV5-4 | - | CASSLPGLAGVRPGANVLTF | TGTGCCAGCAGCCTCCCGGGACTAGCGGGAGTAAGGCCTGGGGCCAACGTCCTGACTTTC
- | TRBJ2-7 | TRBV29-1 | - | CSVEGLGGGSYEQYF | TGCAGCGTTGAGGGCTTGGGGGGCGGAAGCTACGAGCAGTACTTC
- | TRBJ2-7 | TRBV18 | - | CASRTTSSYEQYF | TGTGCCAGCCGGACTACCAGCTCCTACGAGCAGTACTTC
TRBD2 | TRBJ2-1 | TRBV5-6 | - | CASSGGLAEPYNEQFF | TGTGCCAGCAGCGGCGGACTAGCGGAGCCCTACAATGAGCAGTTCTTC
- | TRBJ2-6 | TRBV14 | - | CASLPQNSGANVLTF | TGTGCCAGCCTTCCACAGAACTCTGGGGCCAACGTCCTGACTTTC
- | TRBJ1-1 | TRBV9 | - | CASSARDVTEAFF | TGTGCCAGCAGCGCGAGGGATGTCACTGAAGCTTTCTTT
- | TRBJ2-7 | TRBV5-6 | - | CASTARWFGGQASYEQYF | TGTGCCAGCACCGCAAGGTGGTTCGGCGGGCAGGCCTCCTACGAGCAGTACTTC
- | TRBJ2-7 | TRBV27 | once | CASRDLHKYF | TGTGCCAGCAGAGACCTTCACAAGTACTTC
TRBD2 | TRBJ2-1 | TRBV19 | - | CASAEGLAGTYNEQFF | TGTGCCAGTGCCGAGGGGCTAGCGGGAACCTACAATGAGCAGTTCTTC
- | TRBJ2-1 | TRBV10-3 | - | CAISEKGPQSYNEQFF | TGTGCCATCAGTGAAAAGGGTCCACAAAGCTACAATGAGCAGTTCTTC
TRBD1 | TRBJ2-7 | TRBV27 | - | CASSFKPPSTGFYEQYF | TGTGCCAGCAGTTTTAAACCCCCCTCGACAGGGTTCTACGAGCAGTACTTC
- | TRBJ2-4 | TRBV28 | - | CASSPSKALAKNIQYF | TGTGCCAGCAGCCCATCTAAAGCCCTAGCCAAAAACATTCAGTACTTC
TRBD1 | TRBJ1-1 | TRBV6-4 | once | CASSDGQAGTNTEAFF | TGTGCCAGCAGTGACGGACAGGCCGGGACTAACACTGAAGCTTTCTTT
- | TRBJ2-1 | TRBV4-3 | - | CASSQEPSSNEQFF | TGCGCCAGCAGCCAAGAACCTAGCAGCAATGAGCAGTTCTTC
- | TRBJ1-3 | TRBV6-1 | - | CASMTQGRNTIYF | TGTGCCAGCATGACCCAGGGAAGAAACACCATATATTTT
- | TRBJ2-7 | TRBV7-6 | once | CASSPRTGSYEQYF | TGTGCCAGCAGCCCCCGGACGGGCTCCTACGAGCAGTACTTC
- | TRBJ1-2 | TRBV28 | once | CASSSPQSLQGYYGYTF | TGTGCCAGCAGTTCCCCCCAATCGTTACAGGGCTATTATGGCTACACCTTC
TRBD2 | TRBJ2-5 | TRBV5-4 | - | CASSLTSARQETQYF | TGTGCCAGCAGCTTGACTAGCGCCCGCCAAGAGACCCAGTACTTC
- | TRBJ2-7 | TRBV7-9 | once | CASSLGQGNNYEQYF | TGTGCCAGCAGCCTGGGCCAGGGAAATAACTACGAGCAGTACTTC
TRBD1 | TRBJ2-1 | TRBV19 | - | CASRSRTGVGNEQFF | TGTGCCAGTAGGTCCCGGACAGGGGTCGGGAATGAGCAGTTCTTC
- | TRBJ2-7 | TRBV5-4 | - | CASGTQSSYEQYF | TGTGCCAGCGGGACTCAGAGCTCCTACGAGCAGTACTTC
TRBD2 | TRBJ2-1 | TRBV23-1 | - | CASSQFPQRELNEQFF | TGCGCCAGCAGTCAATTTCCCCAGCGGGAGCTCAATGAGCAGTTCTTC
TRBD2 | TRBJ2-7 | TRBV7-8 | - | CASSFGVAGGVYEQYF | TGTGCCAGCAGCTTCGGCGTAGCGGGAGGGGTCTACGAGCAGTACTTC
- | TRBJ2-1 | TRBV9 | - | CASSSRPGHEQFF | TGTGCCAGCAGCTCACGGCCGGGACATGAGCAGTTCTTC
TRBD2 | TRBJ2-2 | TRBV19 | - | CASSIERTGLAGYTGELFF | TGTGCCAGTAGTATCGAGCGGACCGGACTAGCGGGATACACCGGGGAGCTGTTTTTT
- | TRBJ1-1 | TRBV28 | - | CASSLGAGNTEAFF | TGTGCCAGCAGTTTAGGGGCAGGGAACACTGAAGCTTTCTTT
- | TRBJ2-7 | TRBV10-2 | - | CASSDTGQNYEQYF | TGCGCCAGCAGTGATACCGGACAGAACTACGAGCAGTACTTC
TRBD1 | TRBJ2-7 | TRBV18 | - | CASSSGGLDEQYF | TGTGCCAGCTCTTCAGGGGGCCTGGACGAGCAGTACTTC
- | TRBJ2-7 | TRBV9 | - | CASSVEPQGERDGSYEQYF | TGTGCCAGCAGCGTAGAACCCCAGGGGGAGCGGGACGGGTCCTACGAGCAGTACTTC